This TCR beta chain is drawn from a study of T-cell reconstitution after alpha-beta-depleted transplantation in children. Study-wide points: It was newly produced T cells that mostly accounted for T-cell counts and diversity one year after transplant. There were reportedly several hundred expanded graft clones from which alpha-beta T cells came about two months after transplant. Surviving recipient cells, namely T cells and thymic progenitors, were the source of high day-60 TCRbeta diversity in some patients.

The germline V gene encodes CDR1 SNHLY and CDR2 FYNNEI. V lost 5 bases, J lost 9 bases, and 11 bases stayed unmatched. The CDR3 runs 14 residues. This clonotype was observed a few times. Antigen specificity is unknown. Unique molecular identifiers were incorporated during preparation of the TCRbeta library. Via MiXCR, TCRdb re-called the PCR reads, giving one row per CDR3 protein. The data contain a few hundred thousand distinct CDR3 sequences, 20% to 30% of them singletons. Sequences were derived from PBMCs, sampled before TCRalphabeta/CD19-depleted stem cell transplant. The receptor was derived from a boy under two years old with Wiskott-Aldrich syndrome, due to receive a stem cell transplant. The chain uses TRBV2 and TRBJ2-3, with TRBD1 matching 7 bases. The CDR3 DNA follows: TGTGCCAGCAGTATGGGACAGTCCAGGGTAACGCAGTATTTT. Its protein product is CASSMGQSRVTQYF.